Below are 27 T cell receptor beta chains sequenced from a single sample in a study of cytomegalovirus exposure and HLA in healthy donors. In the PCR, 60 Vbeta and 13 Jbeta primers were used. Here immunoSEQ multiplex PCR was the method, and the copy in TCRdb shows in-frame clones only, minus some. Here the sample spans under 150,000 clones, roughly 79% being singletons. Sequenced: PBMCs. The receptor set was obtained from a man younger than 35 in good health and CMV-seronegative.

This chain links TRBV11-2 with TRBJ1-2; D unresolved. V shed 3 bases and J shed 6 bases, with 5 bases lying between them. Germline values: CDR1 SGHAT, CDR2 FQNNGV. This CDR3 comprises 11 residues. The CDR3 nucleotides read TGTGCCAGCAGCTTCTTAAATGGCTACACCTTC. Protein product: CASSFLNGYTF.

This clone was detected once. This rearrangement joins TRBV6-1 to TRBJ1-2, with D maybe TRBD1 (5 bases). V dropped 8 bases and J dropped 5 bases, with 18 bases sitting between them. CDR3 size: 14 residues. Germline V CDR1 and CDR2: MNHNS, SASEGT. The CDR3 DNA follows: TGTGCCAGCCGGGAGACCGGGGGGGGTTATGGCTACACCTTC. It codes for CASRETGGGYGYTF.

The rearrangement links TRBV7-8 to TRBJ2-5; the D gene is possibly TRBD2 (6 bases). Deletions cut 5 bases from V and 5 bases from J, with 15 bases between. The CDR3 is made up of 14 amino acids. Germline-derived CDR1 and CDR2 are SGHVS and FQNEAQ. This CDR3 is CASSPRRGDETQYF. In nucleotides, the CDR3 is TGTGCCAGCAGCCCGCGGCGGGGTGATGAGACCCAGTACTTC.

The chain is built from TRBV9 and TRBJ1-1, with D perhaps TRBD1 (5 bases). CDR3 length: 12 amino acids. The germline gives CDR1 SGDLS, CDR2 YYNGEE. With 0 bases removed from V and 9 bases from J, the gap between germline ends came to 9 bases. The CDR3 spells CASSVVQGKAFF. The CDR3 bases are TGTGCCAGCAGCGTAGTGCAGGGAAAAGCTTTCTTT. Complete variable domain (other parts from reference TRBV9 and TRBJ1-1): DSGVTQTPKHLITATGQRVTLRCSPRSGDLSVYWYQQSLDQGLQFLIQYYNGEERAKGNILERFSAQQFPDLHSELNLSSLELGDSALYFCASSVVQGKAFFGQGTRLTVV.

V and J are TRBV5-6 and TRBJ1-1; TRBD1 is a possible D gene (6 bases). Trimming took off 1 base at V and 3 bases at J, with 10 bases between the two ends. Germline CDR1 SGHDT, CDR2 YYEEEE. The CDR3 spans 14 residues. This chain's CDR3 is CASSLRGGHTEAFF. For the CDR3, the DNA is TGTGCCAGCAGCTTGCGGGGGGGGCACACTGAAGCTTTCTTT.

V usage is TRBV10-2 and J usage is TRBJ1-5; 7 bases match TRBD1. The trim removed 6 bases at V and 4 bases at J, leaving 3 bases unmatched. From germline, CDR1 is WSHSY and CDR2 SAAADI. The CDR3 runs to 13 residues. CDR3 sequence: CASSDRENQPQHF. In DNA form, the CDR3 reads TGCGCCAGCAGCGACAGGGAAAATCAGCCCCAGCATTTT.

The chain joins TRBV7-2 to TRBJ2-5, with D possibly matching TRBD1 (5 bases). CDR1 is SGHTA, CDR2 FQGNSA, per germline. This CDR3 contains 19 residues. Trimming stripped 1 base from V and 0 bases from J, with 21 bases between. The CDR3 sequence: CASSLDSTAQGLYQETQYF. The CDR3 bases are TGTGCCAGCAGCTTAGATTCGACCGCTCAGGGCCTGTACCAAGAGACCCAGTACTTC.

The chain is built from TRBV7-9 and TRBJ2-6, with a possible D match to TRBD1 (10 bases). The length of the CDR3 is 19 residues. V was trimmed by 5 bases and J by 4 bases, leaving 24 bases between them. The germline V gene encodes CDR1 SEHNR and CDR2 FQNEAQ (reference sequence). The CDR3 loop is CASSSGGTGAGSGANVLTF. The CDR3 DNA reads TGTGCCAGCAGCAGCGGGGGGACAGGGGCCGGTAGCGGGGCCAACGTCCTGACTTTC. Drawing the rest from reference TRBV7-9 and TRBJ2-6, the complete variable domain is DTGVSQNPRHKITKRGQNVTFRCDPISEHNRLYWYRQTLGQGPEFLTYFQNEAQLEKSRLLSDRFSAERPKGSFSTLEIQRTEQGDSAMYLCASSSGGTGAGSGANVLTFGAGSRLTVL.

The J gene is TRBJ2-5, the V gene TRBV5-1, with 9 bases matching TRBD1. The V segment lost 4 bases and the J segment 5 bases; nucleotides outside the gene matches: 12. The CDR3 runs to 16 residues. Germline CDR1 and CDR2: SGHRS and YFSETQ. Written as DNA, the CDR3 is TGCGCCAGCAGCCCCCTGCCGGGACAGGGTTCTGAGACCCAGTACTTC. Its protein is CASSPLPGQGSETQYF.

This clone was picked up one time. The V call is TRBV2, the J call TRBJ1-2; weak D call: TRBD1 (5 bases). V was clipped by 8 bases and J by 8 bases, with 15 bases between them. This CDR3 contains 12 residues. The germline CDR1 and CDR2 sequences are SNHLY and FYNNEI. This CDR3 is CASQGTDVGYTF. The DNA for the CDR3 is TGTGCCAGCCAAGGGACTGACGTCGGCTACACCTTC.

The chain is built from TRBV11-3 and TRBJ2-7; D call uncertain. Germline values: CDR1 SGHNT, CDR2 YENEEA. The CDR3 loop spans 12 amino acids. V shed 9 bases and J shed 0 bases, with 9 bases lying between them. This CDR3 is CASSAGSYEQYF. CDR3 nucleotides: TGTGCCAGTTCCGCCGGCTCCTACGAGCAGTACTTC.

The V call is TRBV11-2, the J call TRBJ1-1, with a possible D match to TRBD1 (5 bases). The CDR3 has 15 amino acids. The V end was cut by 5 bases, the J end by 5 bases, with 18 bases between. Germline V gene sequence: CDR1 SGHAT, CDR2 FQNNGV. The CDR3 region has the DNA TGTGCCAGCAGCATGCGGGACTTCTTAGGGACTGAAGCTTTCTTT. Its translation is CASSMRDFLGTEAFF. The variable domain in full, completed from reference TRBV11-2 and TRBJ1-1, reads EAGVAQSPRYKIIEKRQSVAFWCNPISGHATLYWYQQILGQGPKLLIQFQNNGVVDDSQLPKDRFSAERLKGVDSTLKIQPAKLEDSAVYLCASSMRDFLGTEAFFGQGTRLTVV.

The chain joins TRBV10-2 to TRBJ2-3; D is perhaps TRBD1 (7 bases). Germline V gives CDR1 WSHSY, CDR2 SAAADI. CDR3 length equals 14 residues. V was clipped by 6 bases and J by 2 bases, with 12 bases between them. The CDR3 nucleotides read TGCGCCAGCAGGCGGGACAGTTTCACAGATACGCAGTATTTT. It yields the protein CASRRDSFTDTQYF.

The V gene is TRBV29-1, the J gene TRBJ2-7; 7 bases match TRBD1. The CDR3 length is 15 residues. CDR1 is SQVTM and CDR2 is ANQGSEA in the germline V gene. The ends lost 1 base at V and 5 bases at J; junction bases unmatched: 11. This CDR3 reads CSVEGQGKTLNEQYF. The CDR3 DNA reads as TGCAGCGTTGAAGGACAGGGCAAGACTCTTAACGAGCAGTACTTC.

The chain uses TRBV27 and TRBJ2-5, with a tentative D call TRBD1 (5 bases). Trimming left V 5 bases short and J 2 bases short, with 12 bases between. This CDR3 comprises 14 residues. Germline V gene data show CDR1 as MNHEY and CDR2 as SMNVEV (reference sequence). DNA for the CDR3: TGTGCCAGCAGTGAGAGACAGACACAAGAGACCCAGTACTTC. Residues: CASSERQTQETQYF.

The rearrangement uses TRBV30 and TRBJ1-6, with D possibly being TRBD1 (5 bases). This CDR3 has 20 residues. Between the trimmed V and J ends, which lost 0 bases and 1 base, there was a span of 22 bases. In germline, CDR1 is GTSNPN, CDR2 SVGIG (reference sequence). Here the CDR3 reads CAWSVRQGGYQLSYNSPLHF. The CDR3 DNA reads TGTGCCTGGAGTGTACGGCAGGGTGGTTATCAGCTGTCCTATAATTCACCCCTCCACTTT.

This clone appeared a few times. The chain couples TRBV2 to TRBJ1-6; a possible D gene is TRBD1 (6 bases). Trimming took 9 bases from V and 6 from J, leaving 12 bases between them. The CDR3 runs 13 residues. The germline gives CDR1 SNHLY, CDR2 FYNNEI. CDR3 amino acids: CARRDKSNSPLHF. The CDR3 DNA reads TGTGCCAGACGGGACAAATCTAATTCACCCCTCCACTTT.

The chain is built from TRBV11-2 and TRBJ1-1; TRBD1 aligns across 8 bases. The trim removed 3 bases at V and 5 bases at J, leaving 5 bases unmatched. This CDR3 is 14 amino acids long. Looked up from germline, CDR1 is SGHAT and CDR2 is FQNNGV. CDR3 in DNA: TGTGCCAGCAGCTTCTCCGACAGGGGTACTGAAGCTTTCTTT. Translated: CASSFSDRGTEAFF.

V and J are TRBV4-1 and TRBJ2-4, with 7 bases matching TRBD2. The CDR3 length is 15 residues. Trimming at V came to 3 bases and at J to 4 bases, leaving 6 bases not matched to a gene. Per germline, CDR1 MGHRA and CDR2 YSYEKL. CDR3 amino acids: CASSQGGLQKNIQYF. The CDR3, as DNA: TGCGCCAGCAGCCAGGGGGGACTACAAAAAAACATTCAGTACTTC.

The chain carries TRBV19 and TRBJ1-3; no clear D. The CDR3 sequence is 14 residues long. Trimming took 5 bases from V and 2 from J, leaving 10 bases between them. The germline V gene encodes CDR1 LNHDA and CDR2 SQIVND (reference sequence). The chain's CDR3 is CASSYLYAGNTIYF. The CDR3 DNA reads as TGTGCCAGTAGTTACCTCTACGCTGGAAACACCATATATTTT.

The rearrangement joins TRBV27 to TRBJ2-7, with D maybe TRBD1 (6 bases). Germline values: CDR1 MNHEY, CDR2 SMNVEV (reference sequence). Trimming left V 6 bases short and J 4 bases short, with 16 bases between. CDR3 size: 14 residues. The CDR3 reads CASRPGQTIYEQYF. As DNA, the CDR3 is TGTGCCAGCAGACCGGGACAAACTATTTACGAGCAGTACTTC.

The chain employs TRBV2 and TRBJ1-1, with 9 bases matching TRBD1. CDR3 length equals 14 residues. The J segment lost 3 bases and the V segment lost 1 base, leaving 0 bases of the junction unmatched. Germline V gene sequence: CDR1 SNHLY, CDR2 FYNNEI. The CDR3 DNA reads TGTGCCAGCAGTGAAGGACAGGGGGACACTGAAGCTTTCTTT. The encoded protein is CASSEGQGDTEAFF.

The chain uses TRBV20-1 and TRBJ1-2; D is undetermined. Germline-derived CDR1 and CDR2 are DFQATT and SNEGSKA (reference sequence). Trimming took off 4 bases at V and 6 bases at J, with 9 bases between the two ends. The CDR3 runs to 11 residues. CDR3: CSATVVNGYTF. The CDR3 DNA reads TGCAGTGCTACCGTCGTAAATGGCTACACCTTC.

The chain recombines TRBV27 with TRBJ1-5; D possibly corresponds to TRBD1 (5 bases). Trimming pared 5 bases from V and 6 bases from J, leaving 14 bases between. Looked up from germline, CDR1 is MNHEY and CDR2 is SMNVEV (reference sequence). The CDR3 loop spans 14 amino acids. CDR3 nucleotide sequence: TGTGCCAGCAGTCCCGGGGGGACCGGTCAGCCCCAGCATTTT. This codes for CASSPGGTGQPQHF.

The V gene is TRBV6-1, the J gene TRBJ2-7, with 8 bases identical to TRBD1. J gave up 1 base and V 3 bases, and 11 bases lay outside the gene matches. This CDR3 region has 17 residues. CDR1 is MNHNS and CDR2 is SASEGT in the germline V gene. For the CDR3, the DNA is TGTGCCAGCAGTGAGGGGAGGTGGACAGGGATGTCCTACGAGCAGTACTTC. It yields the protein CASSEGRWTGMSYEQYF.

This rearrangement joins TRBV29-1 to TRBJ2-5, with no clear D. V was cut by 7 bases and J by 1 base, with 16 bases left in between. Germline loops: CDR1 SQVTM, CDR2 ANQGSEA. The CDR3 spans 14 residues. The CDR3 nucleotides are TGCAGCGGTTTGAGTTATCGTAGCCAAGAGACCCAGTACTTC. This gives the protein CSGLSYRSQETQYF.

This clone was found once. The DNA is left out, because the CDR3 cannot be placed on it with certainty; the CDR3 is given as TCRdb lists it. This chain joins TRBV28 and TRBJ1-4; TRBD1 reflects the table's D call only, with no check against the DNA. The germline gives CDR1 MDHEN, CDR2 SYDVKM. The CDR3 is 18 residues long, counting both termini. CDR3 sequence: CASSSSGQGLDSAFKLFF.